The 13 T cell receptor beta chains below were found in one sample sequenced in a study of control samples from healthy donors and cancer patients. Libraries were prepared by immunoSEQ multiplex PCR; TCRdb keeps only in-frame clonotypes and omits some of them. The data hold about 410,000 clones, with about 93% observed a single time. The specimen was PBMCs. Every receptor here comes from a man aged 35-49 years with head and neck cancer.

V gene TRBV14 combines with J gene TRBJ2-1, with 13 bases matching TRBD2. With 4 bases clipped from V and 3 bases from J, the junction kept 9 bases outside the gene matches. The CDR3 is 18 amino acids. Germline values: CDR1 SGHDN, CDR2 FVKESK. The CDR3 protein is CASSPTWTSGRLYNEQFF. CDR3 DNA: TGTGCCAGCAGCCCGACATGGACTAGCGGGAGACTCTACAATGAGCAGTTCTTC.

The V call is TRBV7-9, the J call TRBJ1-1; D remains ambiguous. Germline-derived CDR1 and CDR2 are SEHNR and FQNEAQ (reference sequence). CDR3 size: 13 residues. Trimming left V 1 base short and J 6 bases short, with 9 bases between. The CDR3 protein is CASSLVAHPEAFF. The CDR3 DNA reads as TGTGCCAGCAGCTTAGTGGCACACCCTGAAGCTTTCTTT.

The CDR3 spells CATSRDQGYTGELFF. In nucleotides, the CDR3 is TGTGCCACCAGCAGAGATCAGGGGTACACCGGGGAGCTGTTTTTT. The V gene is TRBV15, the J gene TRBJ2-2, with D maybe TRBD1 (6 bases). V was shortened by 0 bases and J by 3 bases, with 8 bases between the two germline ends. The CDR3 has 15 amino acids. Germline CDR1 is LNHNV and CDR2 is YYDKDF (reference sequence).

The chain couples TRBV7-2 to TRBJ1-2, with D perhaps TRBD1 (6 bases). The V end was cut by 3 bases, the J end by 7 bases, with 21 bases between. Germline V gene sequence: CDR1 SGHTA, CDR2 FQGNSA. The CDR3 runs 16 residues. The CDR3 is CASSFMGQTLVAGYTF. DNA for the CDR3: TGTGCCAGCAGCTTTATGGGACAAACATTAGTAGCTGGCTACACCTTC.

CDR3 protein: CASSLDSGYEQYF. The CDR3 DNA is TGTGCCAGCAGTTTAGACTCTGGCTACGAGCAGTACTTC. The V and J genes are TRBV27 and TRBJ2-7; no clear D gene. Trimming stripped 2 bases from V and 3 bases from J, with 8 bases between. CDR1 is MNHEY, CDR2 SMNVEV, per germline (reference sequence). The CDR3 loop spans 13 amino acids.

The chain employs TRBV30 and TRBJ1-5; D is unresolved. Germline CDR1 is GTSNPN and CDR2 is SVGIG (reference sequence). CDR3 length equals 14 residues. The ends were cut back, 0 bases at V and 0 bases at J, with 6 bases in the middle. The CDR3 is CAWSVRYSNQPQHF. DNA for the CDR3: TGTGCCTGGAGTGTAAGATATAGCAATCAGCCCCAGCATTTT.

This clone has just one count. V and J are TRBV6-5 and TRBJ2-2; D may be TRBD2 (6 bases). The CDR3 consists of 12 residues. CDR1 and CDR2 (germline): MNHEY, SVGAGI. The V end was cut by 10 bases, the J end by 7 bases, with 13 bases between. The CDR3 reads CATTAEGGELFF. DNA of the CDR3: TGTGCCACCACCGCGGAGGGCGGGGAGCTGTTTTTT.

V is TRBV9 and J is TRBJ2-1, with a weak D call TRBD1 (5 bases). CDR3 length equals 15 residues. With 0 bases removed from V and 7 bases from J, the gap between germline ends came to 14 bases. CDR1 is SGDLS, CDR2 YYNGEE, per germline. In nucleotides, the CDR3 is TGTGCCAGCAGCGTAGTCGTGACAGAGACTAATGAGCAGTTCTTC. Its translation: CASSVVVTETNEQFF.

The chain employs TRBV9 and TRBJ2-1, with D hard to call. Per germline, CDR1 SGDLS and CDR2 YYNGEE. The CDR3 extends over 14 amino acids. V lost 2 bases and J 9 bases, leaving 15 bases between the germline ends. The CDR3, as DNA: TGTGCCAGCAGCGTCGAGCCCGGCAGGAGTGAGCAGTTCTTC. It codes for CASSVEPGRSEQFF.

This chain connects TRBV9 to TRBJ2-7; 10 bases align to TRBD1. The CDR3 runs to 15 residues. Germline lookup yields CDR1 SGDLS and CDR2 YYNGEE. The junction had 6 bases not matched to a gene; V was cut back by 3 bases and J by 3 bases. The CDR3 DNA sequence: TGTGCCAGCAGCGCCGGGACAGGGGCCTTCTACGAGCAGTACTTC. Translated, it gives CASSAGTGAFYEQYF.

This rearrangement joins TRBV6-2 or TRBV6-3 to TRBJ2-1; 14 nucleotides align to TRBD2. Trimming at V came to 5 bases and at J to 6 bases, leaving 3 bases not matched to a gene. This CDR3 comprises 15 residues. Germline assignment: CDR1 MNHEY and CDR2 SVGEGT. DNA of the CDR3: TGTGCCAGCAGTAGACTAGCGGGGGGGCCCAATGAGCAGTTCTTC. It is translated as CASSRLAGGPNEQFF.

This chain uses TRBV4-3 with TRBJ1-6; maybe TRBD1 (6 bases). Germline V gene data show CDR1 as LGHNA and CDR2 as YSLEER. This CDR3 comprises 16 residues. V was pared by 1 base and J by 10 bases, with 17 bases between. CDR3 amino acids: CASSQGVAGEGSPLHF. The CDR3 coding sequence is TGCGCCAGCAGCCAAGGTGTGGCAGGGGAGGGGTCACCCCTCCACTTT.

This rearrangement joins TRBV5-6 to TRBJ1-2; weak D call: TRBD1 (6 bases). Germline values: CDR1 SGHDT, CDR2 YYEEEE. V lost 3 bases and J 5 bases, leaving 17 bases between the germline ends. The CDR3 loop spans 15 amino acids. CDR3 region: CASSSSDTGWYGYTF. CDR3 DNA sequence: TGTGCCAGCAGCTCCTCAGATACAGGGTGGTATGGCTACACCTTC. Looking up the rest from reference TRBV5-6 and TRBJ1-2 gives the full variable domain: DAGVTQSPTHLIKTRGQQVTLRCSPKSGHDTVSWYQQALGQGPQFIFQYYEEEERQRGNFPDRFSGHQFPNYSSELNVNALLLGDSALYLCASSSSDTGWYGYTFGSGTRLTVV.